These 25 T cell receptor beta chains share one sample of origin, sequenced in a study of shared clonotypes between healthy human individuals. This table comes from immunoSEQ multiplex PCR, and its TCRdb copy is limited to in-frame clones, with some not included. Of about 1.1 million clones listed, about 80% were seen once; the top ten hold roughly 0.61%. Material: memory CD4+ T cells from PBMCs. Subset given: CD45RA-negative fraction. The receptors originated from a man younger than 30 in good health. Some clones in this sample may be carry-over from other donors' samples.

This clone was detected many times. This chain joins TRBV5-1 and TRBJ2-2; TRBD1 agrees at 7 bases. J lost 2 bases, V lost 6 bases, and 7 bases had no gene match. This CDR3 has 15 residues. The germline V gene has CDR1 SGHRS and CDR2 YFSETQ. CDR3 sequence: CASNSRDSNTGELFF. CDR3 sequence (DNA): TGCGCCAGCAACTCCCGGGACAGCAACACCGGGGAGCTGTTTTTT.

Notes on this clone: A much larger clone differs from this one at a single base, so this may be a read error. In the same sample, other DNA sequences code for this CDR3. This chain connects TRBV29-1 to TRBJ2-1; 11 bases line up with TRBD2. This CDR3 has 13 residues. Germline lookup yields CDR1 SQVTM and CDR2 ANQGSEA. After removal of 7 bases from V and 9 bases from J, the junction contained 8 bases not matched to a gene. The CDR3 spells CSARLAGGSEQFF. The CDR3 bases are TGCAGCGCTCGCCTAGCGGGAGGCAGTGAGCAGTTCTTC.

CDR3: CAISGVRATGELFF. The CDR3 DNA is TGTGCCATCAGTGGGGTCAGGGCGACCGGGGAGCTGTTTTTT. The chain recombines TRBV10-3 with TRBJ2-2, with TRBD1 as a possible D gene (5 bases). Germline CDR1 ENHRY, CDR2 SYGVKD. This CDR3 has 14 amino acids. V gave up 4 bases and J gave up 5 bases, with 11 bases separating them.

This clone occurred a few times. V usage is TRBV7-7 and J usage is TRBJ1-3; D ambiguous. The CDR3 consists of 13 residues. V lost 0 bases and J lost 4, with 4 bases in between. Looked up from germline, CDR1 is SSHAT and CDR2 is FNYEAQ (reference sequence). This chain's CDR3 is CASSLAQGNTIYF. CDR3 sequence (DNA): TGTGCCAGCAGCTTAGCTCAGGGAAACACCATATATTTT.

In nucleotides, the CDR3 is TGTGCCAGCAGCTCCCAAAAGGGAAGTGAAGCTTTCTTT. As protein: CASSSQKGSEAFF. This chain uses TRBV7-8 with TRBJ1-1; D is unclear. V gave up 4 bases and J gave up 7 bases, with 13 bases separating them. CDR1 is SGHVS, CDR2 FQNEAQ, per germline. The CDR3 loop spans 13 amino acids.

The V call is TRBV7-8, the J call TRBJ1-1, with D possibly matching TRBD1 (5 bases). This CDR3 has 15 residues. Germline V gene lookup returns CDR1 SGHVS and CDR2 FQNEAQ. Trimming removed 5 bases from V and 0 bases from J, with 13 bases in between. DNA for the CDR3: TGTGCCAGCAGCCCAAGGGGAATCTTGAACACTGAAGCTTTCTTT. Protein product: CASSPRGILNTEAFF. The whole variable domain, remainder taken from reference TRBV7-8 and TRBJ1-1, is GAGVSQSPRYKVAKRGQDVALRCDPISGHVSLFWYQQALGQGPEFLTYFQNEAQLDKSGLPSDRFFAERPEGSVSTLKIQRTQQEDSAVYLCASSPRGILNTEAFFGQGTRLTVV.

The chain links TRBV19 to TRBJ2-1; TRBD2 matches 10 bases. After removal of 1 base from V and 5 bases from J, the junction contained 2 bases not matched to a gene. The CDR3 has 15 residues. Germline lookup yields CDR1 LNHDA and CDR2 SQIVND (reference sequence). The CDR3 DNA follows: TGTGCCAGTAGTATAGGGACTAGCGGACACAATGAGCAGTTCTTC. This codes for CASSIGTSGHNEQFF.

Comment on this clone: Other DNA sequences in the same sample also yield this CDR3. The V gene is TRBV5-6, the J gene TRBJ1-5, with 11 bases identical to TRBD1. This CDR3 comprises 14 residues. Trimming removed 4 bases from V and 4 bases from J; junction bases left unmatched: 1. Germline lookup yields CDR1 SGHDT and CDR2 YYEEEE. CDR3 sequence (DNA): TGTGCCAGCAGCAGGGACAGGGGGAATCAGCCCCAGCATTTT. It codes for CASSRDRGNQPQHF.

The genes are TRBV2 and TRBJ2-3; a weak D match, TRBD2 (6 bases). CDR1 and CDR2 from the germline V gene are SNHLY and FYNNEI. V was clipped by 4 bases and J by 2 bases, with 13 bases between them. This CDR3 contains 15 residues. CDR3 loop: CASSVSGLITDTQYF. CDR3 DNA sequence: TGTGCCAGCAGTGTAAGCGGGCTAATCACAGATACGCAGTATTTT.

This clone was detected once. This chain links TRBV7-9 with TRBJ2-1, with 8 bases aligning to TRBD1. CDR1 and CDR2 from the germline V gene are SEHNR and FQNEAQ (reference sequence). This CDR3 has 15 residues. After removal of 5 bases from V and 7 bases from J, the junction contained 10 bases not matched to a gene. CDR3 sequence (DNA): TGTGCCAGCAGCCGGAGACAGGGGATGAGAAATGAGCAGTTCTTC. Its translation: CASSRRQGMRNEQFF. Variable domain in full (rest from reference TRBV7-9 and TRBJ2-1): DTGVSQNPRHKITKRGQNVTFRCDPISEHNRLYWYRQTLGQGPEFLTYFQNEAQLEKSRLLSDRFSAERPKGSFSTLEIQRTEQGDSAMYLCASSRRQGMRNEQFFGPGTRLTVL.

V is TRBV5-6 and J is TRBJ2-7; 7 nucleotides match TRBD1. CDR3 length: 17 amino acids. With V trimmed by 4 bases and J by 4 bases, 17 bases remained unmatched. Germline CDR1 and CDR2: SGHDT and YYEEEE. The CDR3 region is CASSVQLRDRGFYEQYF. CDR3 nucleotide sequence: TGTGCCAGCAGCGTTCAACTCCGGGACAGAGGATTTTACGAGCAGTACTTC.

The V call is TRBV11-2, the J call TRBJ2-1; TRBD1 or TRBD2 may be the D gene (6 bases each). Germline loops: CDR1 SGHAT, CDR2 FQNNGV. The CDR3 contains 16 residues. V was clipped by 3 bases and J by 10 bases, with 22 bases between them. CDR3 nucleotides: TGTGCCAGCAGCTTTTCGGGGGCCAGTTTTTCGAGGGAGCAGTTCTTC. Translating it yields CASSFSGASFSREQFF.

CDR3 region: CAWSVITGELFF. CDR3 coding DNA: TGTGCCTGGAGTGTAATTACCGGGGAGCTGTTTTTT. V and J are TRBV30 and TRBJ2-2, with D unresolved. Per germline, CDR1 GTSNPN and CDR2 SVGIG (reference sequence). The length of the CDR3 is 12 residues. V lost 0 bases, J lost 5 bases, and 4 bases lay in between.

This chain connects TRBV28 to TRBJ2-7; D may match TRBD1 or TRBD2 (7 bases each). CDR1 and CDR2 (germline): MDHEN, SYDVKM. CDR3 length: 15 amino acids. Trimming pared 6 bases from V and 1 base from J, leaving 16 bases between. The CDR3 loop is CASSPGGDGSYEQYF. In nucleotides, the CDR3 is TGTGCCAGCAGCCCAGGGGGGGACGGATCCTACGAGCAGTACTTC.

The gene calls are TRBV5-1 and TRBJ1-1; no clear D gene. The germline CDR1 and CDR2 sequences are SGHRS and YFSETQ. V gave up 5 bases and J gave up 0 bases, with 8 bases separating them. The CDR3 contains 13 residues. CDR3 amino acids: CASRLQMNTEAFF. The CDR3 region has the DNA TGCGCCAGCAGACTACAGATGAACACTGAAGCTTTCTTT.

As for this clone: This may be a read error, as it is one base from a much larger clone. CDR3 DNA sequence: TGCAGCGTTGAAGCTACGCAGGAAGGATATGGCTACACCTTC. Protein sequence: CSVEATQEGYGYTF. The V call is TRBV29-1, the J call TRBJ1-2; the D is unclear. The V end lost 1 base, the J end lost 5 bases, and 14 bases lay between the germline ends. This CDR3 contains 14 residues. CDR1 SQVTM and CDR2 ANQGSEA come from the germline V gene.

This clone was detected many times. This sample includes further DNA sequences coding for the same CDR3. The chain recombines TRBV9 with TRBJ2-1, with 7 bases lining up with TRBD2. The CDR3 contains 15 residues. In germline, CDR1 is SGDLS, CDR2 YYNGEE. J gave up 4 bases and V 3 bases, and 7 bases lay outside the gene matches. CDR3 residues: CASSGLAVPYNEQFF. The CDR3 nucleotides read TGTGCCAGCAGCGGCCTAGCGGTTCCTTACAATGAGCAGTTCTTC.

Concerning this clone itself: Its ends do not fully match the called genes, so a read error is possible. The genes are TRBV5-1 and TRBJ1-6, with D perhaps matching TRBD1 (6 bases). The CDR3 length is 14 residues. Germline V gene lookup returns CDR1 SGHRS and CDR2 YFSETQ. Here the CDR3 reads CASSYGQNNSPLRF. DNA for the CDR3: TGCGCCAGCAGCTACGGACAGAATAATTCACCCCTCCGCTTT.

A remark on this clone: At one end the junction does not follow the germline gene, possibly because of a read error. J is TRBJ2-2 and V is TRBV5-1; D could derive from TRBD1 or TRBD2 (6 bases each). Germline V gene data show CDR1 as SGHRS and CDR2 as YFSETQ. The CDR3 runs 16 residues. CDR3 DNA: TGCGCCCGCAGTATAAACTCCGGGGGCCTGGGCGGGGAGCTGTTTTTT. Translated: CARSINSGGLGGELFF.

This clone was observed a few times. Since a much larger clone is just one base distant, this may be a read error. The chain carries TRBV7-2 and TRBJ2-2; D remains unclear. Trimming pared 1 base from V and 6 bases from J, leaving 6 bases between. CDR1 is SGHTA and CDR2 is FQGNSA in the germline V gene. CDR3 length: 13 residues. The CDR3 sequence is CASSLGVSGELFF. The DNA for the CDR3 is TGTGCCAGCAGCTTAGGGGTGTCCGGGGAGCTGTTTTTT.

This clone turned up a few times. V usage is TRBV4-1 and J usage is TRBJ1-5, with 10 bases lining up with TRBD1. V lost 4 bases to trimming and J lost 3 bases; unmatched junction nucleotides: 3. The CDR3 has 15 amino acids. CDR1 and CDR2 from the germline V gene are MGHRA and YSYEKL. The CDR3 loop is CASSRQGANNQPQHF. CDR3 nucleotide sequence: TGCGCCAGCAGCCGACAGGGGGCCAACAATCAGCCCCAGCATTTT.

The CDR3 spells CASSSGLSYNEQFF. The CDR3 DNA is TGTGCCAGCAGCTCGGGACTAAGCTACAATGAGCAGTTCTTC. The chain recombines TRBV7-6 with TRBJ2-1; 7 bases are a match to TRBD2. The CDR3 runs 14 residues. Germline V gene data show CDR1 as SGHVS and CDR2 as FNYEAQ. V lost 4 bases to trimming and J lost 3 bases; unmatched junction nucleotides: 3.

CDR3 sequence (DNA): TGTGCCAGCAGCCCTCAGACAGGCGGCTACGAGCAGTACTTC. Its translation: CASSPQTGGYEQYF. The chain employs TRBV9 and TRBJ2-7; D might be TRBD1 (6 bases). CDR3 length: 14 residues. V was cut by 4 bases and J by 3 bases, with 14 bases left in between. Per germline, CDR1 SGDLS and CDR2 YYNGEE.

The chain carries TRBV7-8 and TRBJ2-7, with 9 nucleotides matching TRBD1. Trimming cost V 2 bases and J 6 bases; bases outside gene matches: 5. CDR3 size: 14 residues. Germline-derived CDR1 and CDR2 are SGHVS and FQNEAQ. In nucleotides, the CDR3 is TGTGCCAGCAGCTTACGGGACAGGGTCGGCGAGCAGTACTTC. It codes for CASSLRDRVGEQYF.

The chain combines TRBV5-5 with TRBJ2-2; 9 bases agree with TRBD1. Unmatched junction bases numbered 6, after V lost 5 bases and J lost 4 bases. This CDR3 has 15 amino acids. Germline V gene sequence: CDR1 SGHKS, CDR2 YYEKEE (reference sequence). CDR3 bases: TGTGCCAGCAGGGTAGGACAGGGGAGCACCGGGGAGCTGTTTTTT. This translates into CASRVGQGSTGELFF.